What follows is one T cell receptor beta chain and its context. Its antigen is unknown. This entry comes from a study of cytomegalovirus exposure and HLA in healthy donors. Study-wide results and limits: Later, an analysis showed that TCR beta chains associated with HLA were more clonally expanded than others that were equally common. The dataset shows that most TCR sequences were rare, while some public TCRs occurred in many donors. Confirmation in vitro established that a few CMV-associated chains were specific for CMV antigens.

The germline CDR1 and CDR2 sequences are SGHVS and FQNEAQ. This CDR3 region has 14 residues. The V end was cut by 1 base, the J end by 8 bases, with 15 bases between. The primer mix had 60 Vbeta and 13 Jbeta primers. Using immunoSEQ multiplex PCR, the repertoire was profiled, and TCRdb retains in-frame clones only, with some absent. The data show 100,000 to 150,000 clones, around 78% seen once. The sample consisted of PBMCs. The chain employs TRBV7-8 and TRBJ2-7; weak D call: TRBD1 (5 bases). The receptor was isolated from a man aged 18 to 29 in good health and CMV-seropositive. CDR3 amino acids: CASSLVLTVHKQYF. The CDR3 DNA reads TGTGCCAGCAGCTTAGTTTTGACAGTCCACAAGCAGTACTTC.